This T cell receptor beta chain was identified during a study of cytomegalovirus exposure and HLA in healthy donors. Notes on the study in general: An analysis was carried out at a later point. It showed that HLA-associated TCR beta chains were more clonally expanded than equally common non-associated chains. Previous analysis showed most TCR beta V segments were productive about 87% or about 30% of the time.

PCR amplification relied on 60 Vbeta primers (plus 13 Jbeta primers). Repertoires were generated with immunoSEQ multiplex PCR, while TCRdb's copy carries only in-frame clones and drops some. This sample has roughly 90,000 clones; about 82% occur once, and the top ten carry 7.3%. As regards this clone: Antigen specificity is unknown.

Germline CDR1 reads SQVTM; CDR2 reads ANQGSEA. There are 13 residues in the CDR3. V lost 4 bases to trimming and J lost 2 bases, with 11 bases between them. What was sequenced was PBMCs. This TCR was sampled from a man aged 25-40 years in good health and CMV-seronegative. The genes are TRBV29-1 and TRBJ1-1; D unresolved. DNA for the CDR3: TGCAGCGTTGCTGGAGTTTTAAACACTGAAGCTTTCTTT. Its translation is CSVAGVLNTEAFF.